The clone carrying this TCR beta chain was counted at least ten times. This CDR3 is 15 amino acids long. Trimming shortened V by 2 bases and J by 1 base, and 14 bases separated the two germline ends. Germline V gene lookup returns CDR1 SQVTM and CDR2 ANQGSEA. The time point: newly diagnosed GD, antithyroid drugs for less than 3 months. Extracted RNA from PBMCs served as the source of the TCR library. Patients all came to the study from an endocrinology department in Xi'an, China. The data stem from a study of regulatory T cells in long-lasting Graves disease. With iRepertoire HTBI primers and Arm-PCR of CDR3 regions, TCR beta libraries were built. TCRdb re-derived calls from the multiplex PCR reads in MiXCR, one entry per CDR3 protein. The sample records 550,000 or so distinct CDR3 sequences, around 11% being singletons. This sample was also put to use in a study of T cells in Graves' hyperthyroidism and ophthalmopathy. In that study: Patients were aged 18 to 65, had disease duration under 2 months, and had newly diagnosed hyperthyroidism.

The sequencing used peripheral blood mononuclear cells (PBMCs), collected at new diagnosis, from a patient treated with antithyroid drugs. This TCR was recovered from a woman aged 25-40 years with Graves disease. V and J are TRBV29-1 and TRBJ1-2, with a weak D call TRBD1 (5 bases). CDR3 nucleotides: TGCAGCGTTGAAAACGGGGCAGTGGATAACTATGGCTACACCTTC. Translating gives CSVENGAVDNYGYTF.